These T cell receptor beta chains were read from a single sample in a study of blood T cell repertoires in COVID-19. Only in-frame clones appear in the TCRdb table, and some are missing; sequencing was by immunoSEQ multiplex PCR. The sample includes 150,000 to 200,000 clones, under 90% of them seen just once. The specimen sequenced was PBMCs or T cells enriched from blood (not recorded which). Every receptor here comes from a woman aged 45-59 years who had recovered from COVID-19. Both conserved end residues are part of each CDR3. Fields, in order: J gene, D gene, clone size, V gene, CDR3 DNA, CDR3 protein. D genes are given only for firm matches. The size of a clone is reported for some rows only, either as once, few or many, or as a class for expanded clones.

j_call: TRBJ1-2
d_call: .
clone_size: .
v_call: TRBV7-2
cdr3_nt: TGTGCCAGCAGCTCACCAACTGGGGCCCGCGGTGGCTACACCTTC
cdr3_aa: CASSSPTGARGGYTF

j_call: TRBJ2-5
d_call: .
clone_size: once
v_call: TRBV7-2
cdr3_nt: TGTGCCAGCAGCCAGACGGGACTCCAAGAGACCCAGTACTTC
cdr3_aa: CASSQTGLQETQYF

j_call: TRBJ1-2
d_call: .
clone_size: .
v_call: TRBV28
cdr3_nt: TGTGCCAGCAGTTTATCCGGGGGTGACTATGGCTACACCTTC
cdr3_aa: CASSLSGGDYGYTF

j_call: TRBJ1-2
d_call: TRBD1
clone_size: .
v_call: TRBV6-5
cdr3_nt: TGTGCCAGCAGACCCGCCTGGACAGGGTATGGCTACACCTTC
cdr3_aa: CASRPAWTGYGYTF

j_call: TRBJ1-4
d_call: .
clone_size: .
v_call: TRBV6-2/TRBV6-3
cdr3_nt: TGTGCCAGCAGTTACCCTCAGAGAGGGGAAAAACTGTTTTTT
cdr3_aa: CASSYPQRGEKLFF

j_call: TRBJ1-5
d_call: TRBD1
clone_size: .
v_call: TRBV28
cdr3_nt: TGTGCCAGCGGAACCTCAGGGGGCATGGGTCAGCCCCAGCATTTT
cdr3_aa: CASGTSGGMGQPQHF

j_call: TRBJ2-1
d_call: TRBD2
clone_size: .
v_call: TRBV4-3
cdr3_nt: TGCGCCAGCAGCCAAGACCGCATCCTAGCGGGGGGGTTTGGGGAGCAGTTCTTC
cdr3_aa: CASSQDRILAGGFGEQFF

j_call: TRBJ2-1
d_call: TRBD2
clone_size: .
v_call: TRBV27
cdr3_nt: TGTGCCAGCAGTTTATTCTTGACTAGCGGGGGTGAGCAGTTCTTC
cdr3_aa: CASSLFLTSGGEQFF

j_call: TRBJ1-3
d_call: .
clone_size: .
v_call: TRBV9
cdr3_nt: TGTGCCAGCAGCGTGGGGCAGGGTTCTCTTGGAAACACCATATATTTT
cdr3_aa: CASSVGQGSLGNTIYF

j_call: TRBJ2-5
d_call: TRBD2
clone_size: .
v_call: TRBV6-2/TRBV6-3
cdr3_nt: TGTGCCAGCAGTTGGACTAGCCTGAGTCAGACCCAGTACTTC
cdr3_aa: CASSWTSLSQTQYF

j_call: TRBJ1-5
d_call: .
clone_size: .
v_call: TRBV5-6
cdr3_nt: TGTGCCAGCAGCCGGGAGAGGAGACAGCCCCAGCATTTT
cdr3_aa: CASSRERRQPQHF

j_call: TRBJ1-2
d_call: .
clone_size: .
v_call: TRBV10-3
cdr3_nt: TGTGCCATCAGTGGGGCAGGATACTATGGCTACACCTTC
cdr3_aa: CAISGAGYYGYTF

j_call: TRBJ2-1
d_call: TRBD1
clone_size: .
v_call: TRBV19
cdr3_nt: TGTGCCAGTAGTGAGACAGGGGTCCAAATTTACAATGAGCAGTTCTTC
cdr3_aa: CASSETGVQIYNEQFF

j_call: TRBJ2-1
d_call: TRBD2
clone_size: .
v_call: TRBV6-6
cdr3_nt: TGTGCCAGCAGTTACCCAAAACTAGCGGGAGGATACGAGCAGTTCTTC
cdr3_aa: CASSYPKLAGGYEQFF

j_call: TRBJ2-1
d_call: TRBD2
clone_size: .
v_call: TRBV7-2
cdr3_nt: TGTGCCAGCAGCTCGACTAGCGGCACTTACAATGAGCAGTTCTTC
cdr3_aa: CASSSTSGTYNEQFF

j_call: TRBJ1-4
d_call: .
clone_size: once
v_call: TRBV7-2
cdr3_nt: TGTGCCAGCAGCTTTTATCTCCAGGGCGAAGAAAAACTGTTTTTT
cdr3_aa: CASSFYLQGEEKLFF

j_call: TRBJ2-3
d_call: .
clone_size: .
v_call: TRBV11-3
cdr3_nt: TGTGCCAGCAGCTTGAAGGCGGCTAGCACAGATACGCAGTATTTT
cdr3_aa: CASSLKAASTDTQYF

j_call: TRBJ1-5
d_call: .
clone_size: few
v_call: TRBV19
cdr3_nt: TGTGCCAGTTCTTACTTATCGCAGCCCCAGCATTTT
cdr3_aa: CASSYLSQPQHF

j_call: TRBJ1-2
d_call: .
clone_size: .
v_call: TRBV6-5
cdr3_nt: TGTGCCAGCAGCCCGGACACCTCCTATGGCTACACCTTC
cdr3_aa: CASSPDTSYGYTF

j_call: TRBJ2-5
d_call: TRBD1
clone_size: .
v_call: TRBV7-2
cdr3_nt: TGTGCCAGCAGCTTGGGACAGGGGCTTAAAGAGACCCAGTACTTC
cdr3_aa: CASSLGQGLKETQYF

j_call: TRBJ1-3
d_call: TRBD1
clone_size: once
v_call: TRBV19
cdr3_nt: TGTGCCAGTAGTATACGCCCCCCTGACAGGGGGGGAAACACCATATATTTT
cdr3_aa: CASSIRPPDRGGNTIYF

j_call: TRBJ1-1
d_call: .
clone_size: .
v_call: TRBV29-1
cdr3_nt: TGCAGCGTTGAAGATCAGGTGACAAGAGCTTTCTTT
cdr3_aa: CSVEDQVTRAFF

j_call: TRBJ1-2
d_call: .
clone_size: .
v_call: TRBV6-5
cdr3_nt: TGTGCCATCTCCCCGCTTGGGCCCCAGGGGGGCTACACCTTC
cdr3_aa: CAISPLGPQGGYTF

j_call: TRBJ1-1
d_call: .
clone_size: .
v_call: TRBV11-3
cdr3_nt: TGTGCCAGCAGTTTCCGGGGTATGAACACTGAAGCTTTCTTT
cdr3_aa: CASSFRGMNTEAFF

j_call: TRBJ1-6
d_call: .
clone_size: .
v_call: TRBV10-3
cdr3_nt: TGTGCCACCGGGGGAGAGCTAAAGAATTCACCCCTCCACTTT
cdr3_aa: CATGGELKNSPLHF

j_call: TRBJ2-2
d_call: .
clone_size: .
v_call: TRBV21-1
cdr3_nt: TGTGCCAGCAGCAAAAGGGGGCACAAGGACAACGGGGAGCTGTTTTTT
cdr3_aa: CASSKRGHKDNGELFF

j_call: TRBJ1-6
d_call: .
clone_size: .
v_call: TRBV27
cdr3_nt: TGTGCCAGCAGGCCGCCGACAGGTTCCTATAATTCACCCCTCCACTTT
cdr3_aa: CASRPPTGSYNSPLHF

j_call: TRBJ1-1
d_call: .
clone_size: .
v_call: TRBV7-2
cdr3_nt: TGTGCCAGCAGCCCGGGGGGGGAAGCTTTCTTT
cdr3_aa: CASSPGGEAFF

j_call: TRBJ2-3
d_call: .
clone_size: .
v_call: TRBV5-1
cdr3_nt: TGCGCCAGCAGTCACGGGGGAGGAGAGCCAGATACGCAGTATTTT
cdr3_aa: CASSHGGGEPDTQYF

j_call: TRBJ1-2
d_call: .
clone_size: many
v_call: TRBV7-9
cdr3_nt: TGTGCCAGCAGCTTATCGCAGGGTGGCTACACCTTC
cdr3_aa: CASSLSQGGYTF

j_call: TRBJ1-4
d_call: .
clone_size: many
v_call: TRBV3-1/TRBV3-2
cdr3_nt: TGTGCCAGCAGCCCGGCCAGGGCGCTTAATGAAAAACTGTTTTTT
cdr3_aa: CASSPARALNEKLFF

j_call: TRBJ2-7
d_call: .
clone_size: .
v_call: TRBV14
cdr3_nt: TGTGCCAGCAGCCGAGAGCTATACGAGCAGTACTTC
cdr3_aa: CASSRELYEQYF

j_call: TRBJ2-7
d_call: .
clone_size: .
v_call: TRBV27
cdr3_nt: TGTGCCAGCAGTTTCGGCGGTACCTCCTACGAGCAGTACTTC
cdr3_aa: CASSFGGTSYEQYF

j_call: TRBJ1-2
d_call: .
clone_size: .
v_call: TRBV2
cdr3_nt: TGTGCCAGCACCCCGAGGGCCGGGTCCGACGGCTACACCTTC
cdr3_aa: CASTPRAGSDGYTF

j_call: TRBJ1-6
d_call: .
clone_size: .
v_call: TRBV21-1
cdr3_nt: TGTGCCAGCAGCAAAGAGGGGGCGTTTGGGGGAAGATATAATTCACCCCTCCACTTT
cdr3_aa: CASSKEGAFGGRYNSPLHF

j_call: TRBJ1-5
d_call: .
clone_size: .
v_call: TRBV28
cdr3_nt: TGTGCCAGCAGTTTCCGGGAGCGCAATCAGCCCCAGCATTTT
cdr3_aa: CASSFRERNQPQHF

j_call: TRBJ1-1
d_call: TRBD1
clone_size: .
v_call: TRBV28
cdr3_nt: TGTGCCAGCAGCCCACCCAGGGGACAGGGGGTCAAAGCTTTCTTT
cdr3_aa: CASSPPRGQGVKAFF

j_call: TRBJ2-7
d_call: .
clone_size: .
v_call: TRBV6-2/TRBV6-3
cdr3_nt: TGTGCCAGCAGTAAAGCTTTCTCAGGGTTCCACGAGCAGTACTTC
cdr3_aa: CASSKAFSGFHEQYF

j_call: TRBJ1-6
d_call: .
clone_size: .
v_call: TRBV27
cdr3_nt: TGTGCCAGCATTTTTCTCGGGGCCTATAATTCACCCCTCCACTTT
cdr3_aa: CASIFLGAYNSPLHF

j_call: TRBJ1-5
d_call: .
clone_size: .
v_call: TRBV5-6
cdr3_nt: TGTGCCAGCAGCTTCGGAGCCTCCGATCAGCCCCAGCATTTT
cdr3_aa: CASSFGASDQPQHF

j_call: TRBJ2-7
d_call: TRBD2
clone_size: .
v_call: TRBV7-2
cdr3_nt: TGTGCCAGCAGCTTGACTAGCGGGGGGATCTCCTACGAGCAGTACTTC
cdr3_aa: CASSLTSGGISYEQYF

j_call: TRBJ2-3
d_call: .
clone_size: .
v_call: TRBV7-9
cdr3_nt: TGTGCCAGCACGGGACACACAGATACGCAGTATTTT
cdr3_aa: CASTGHTDTQYF

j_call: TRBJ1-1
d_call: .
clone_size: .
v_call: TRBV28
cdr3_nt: TGTGCCAGCAGTTTAGGGGGGGCCCCAGGGACTGAAGCTTTCTTT
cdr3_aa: CASSLGGAPGTEAFF

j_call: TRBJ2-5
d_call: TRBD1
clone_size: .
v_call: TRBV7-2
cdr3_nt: TGTGCCAGCAGCTTAGACGGGGCAGGGGGCATCGGGACCCAGTACTTC
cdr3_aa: CASSLDGAGGIGTQYF

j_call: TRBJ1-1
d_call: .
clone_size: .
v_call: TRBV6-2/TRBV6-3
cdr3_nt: TGTGCCAGCAGTTGGAGACCGGGGGGTTGGACTGAAGCTTTCTTT
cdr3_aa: CASSWRPGGWTEAFF

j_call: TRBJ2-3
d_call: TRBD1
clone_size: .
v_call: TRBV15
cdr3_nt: TGTGCCACCAGCCAGACAGGGGGCTGGAATACGCAGTATTTT
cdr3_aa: CATSQTGGWNTQYF